The 25 T cell receptor beta chains below were found in one sample sequenced in a study of blood T cell repertoires in COVID-19. TCRdb's table, derived via immunoSEQ multiplex PCR, lists solely in-frame clones and lacks some. The data show 360,000 or so clones, around 90% seen once. The sequenced sample was peripheral blood. The receptor source for this set is a man between 18 and 35 years old with active or convalescent COVID-19.

The rearrangement joins TRBV6-2 or TRBV6-3 to TRBJ2-1; 8 bases agree with TRBD2. CDR3 length equals 16 residues. V shed 4 bases and J 1 base; nucleotides not matched to a gene: 6. Germline lookup yields CDR1 MNHEY and CDR2 SVGEGT. The CDR3 is CASSSSLAESYNEQFF. For the CDR3, the DNA is TGTGCCAGCAGTTCCTCACTAGCGGAGTCCTACAATGAGCAGTTCTTC.

The genes are TRBV5-1 and TRBJ1-2; D not certain. V dropped 0 bases and J dropped 4 bases, with 16 bases sitting between them. Germline V gene sequence: CDR1 SGHRS, CDR2 YFSETQ. The CDR3 consists of 16 residues. The chain's CDR3 is CASSLAPQPTSYGYTF. CDR3 bases: TGCGCCAGCAGCTTGGCCCCCCAGCCGACTTCCTATGGCTACACCTTC.

This clone was counted a single time. The chain links TRBV27 to TRBJ1-1, with D unclear. Germline CDR1 and CDR2: MNHEY and SMNVEV (reference sequence). Trimming removed 3 bases from V and 0 bases from J, with 8 bases in between. CDR3 size: 14 residues. In DNA, the CDR3 is TGTGCCAGCAGTTTTGACTCCATGAACACTGAAGCTTTCTTT. This translates into CASSFDSMNTEAFF.

The V gene is TRBV6-1, the J gene TRBJ1-1, with 8 bases that match TRBD1. The germline V gene has CDR1 MNHNS and CDR2 SASEGT. The CDR3 sequence is 15 residues long. Germline trimming cut 3 bases from V and 1 base from J; bases unmatched to any gene: 4. CDR3 sequence reads: CASSEDRATNTEAFF. In DNA form, the CDR3 reads TGTGCCAGCAGTGAGGACAGGGCAACGAACACTGAAGCTTTCTTT.

This clone came up a few times. The chain employs TRBV2 and TRBJ1-2, with a possible D match to TRBD1 (5 bases). V lost 3 bases and J 4 bases, leaving 9 bases between the germline ends. Germline V gene sequence: CDR1 SNHLY, CDR2 FYNNEI. CDR3 length: 13 residues. CDR3: CASSDDSPYGYTF. In DNA, the CDR3 is TGTGCCAGCAGTGATGACAGCCCCTATGGCTACACCTTC.

This clone was recorded a few times. The gene calls are TRBV18 and TRBJ1-6; possibly TRBD1 for D (5 bases). The CDR3 sequence is 14 residues long. With 3 bases removed from V and 10 bases from J, the gap between germline ends came to 13 bases. Germline CDR1 is KGHSH and CDR2 is LQKENI. In DNA, the CDR3 is TGTGCCAGCTCACCGGATCAGGGAATCTCACCCCTCCACTTT. Protein: CASSPDQGISPLHF. Full variable domain (rest looked up from reference TRBV18 and TRBJ1-6): NAGVMQNPRHLVRRRGQEARLRCSPMKGHSHVYWYRQLPEEGLKFMVYLQKENIIDESGMPKERFSAEFPKEGPSILRIQQVVRGDSAAYFCASSPDQGISPLHFGNGTRLTVT.

This clone was seen just once. The rearrangement uses TRBV28 and TRBJ1-4, with 10 bases aligning to TRBD1. Trimming removed 8 bases from V and 0 bases from J; junction bases left unmatched: 6. The germline gives CDR1 MDHEN, CDR2 SYDVKM. The CDR3 runs 16 residues. CDR3 coding DNA: TGTGCCAGCGTATTTGGGACAGGGGCAACTAATGAAAAACTGTTTTTT. It is translated as CASVFGTGATNEKLFF.

This chain links TRBV28 with TRBJ1-2; 9 positions agree with TRBD1. The CDR3 is made up of 16 amino acids. Germline V gives CDR1 MDHEN, CDR2 SYDVKM. Trimming cost V 3 bases and J 6 bases; bases outside gene matches: 11. This CDR3 is CASSFGGTGGANGYTF. The CDR3 coding sequence is TGTGCCAGCAGTTTTGGGGGAACAGGGGGCGCGAATGGCTACACCTTC.

The chain is built from TRBV6-5 and TRBJ1-2, with 7 bases matching TRBD1. Germline V gives CDR1 MNHEY, CDR2 SVGAGI. Unmatched junction bases numbered 10, after V lost 2 bases and J lost 7 bases. CDR3 length: 15 residues. The DNA of the CDR3 is TGTGCCAGCAGTTACGAAGCGGGCAGGGGGTTTGGCTACACCTTC. This codes for CASSYEAGRGFGYTF.

In the case of this clone: The germline gene is not matched at one end of the junction; a read error may be the cause. The chain has TRBV2 and TRBJ2-6; TRBD1 is a possible D gene (6 bases). The germline CDR1 and CDR2 sequences are SNHLY and FYNNEI. The CDR3 consists of 18 residues. CDR3 sequence reads: CASSEMRRGISGANVLTF. The CDR3 DNA reads as TGTGCCAGCAGCGAAATGCGCAGGGGTATCTCTGGGGCCAACGTGCTGACTTTC.

The rearrangement links TRBV7-9 to TRBJ1-3; D is unresolved. The V gene lost 1 base and the J gene lost 0 bases, with 10 bases spanning the gap. Per germline, CDR1 SEHNR and CDR2 FQNEAQ (reference sequence). The CDR3 has 16 residues. The CDR3 DNA follows: TGTGCCAGCAGCTTAGAGGCGGGTGTCTCTGGAAACACCATATATTTT. This sequence encodes CASSLEAGVSGNTIYF.

The genes are TRBV19 and TRBJ2-1; possible D gene TRBD1, 6 bases. Germline CDR1 LNHDA, CDR2 SQIVND (reference sequence). The CDR3 has 15 amino acids. Deletions cut 3 bases from V and 8 bases from J, with 17 bases between. CDR3 bases: TGTGCCAGTAGTATTGGGGGCAGGGAGTCCCATGAGCAGTTCTTC. Its protein is CASSIGGRESHEQFF.

The rearrangement joins TRBV6-5 to TRBJ2-1; the D gene is possibly TRBD2 (6 bases). Trimming shortened V by 0 bases and J by 6 bases, and 12 bases separated the two germline ends. This CDR3 comprises 15 residues. Germline V lookup: CDR1 MNHEY, CDR2 SVGAGI. CDR3 in amino acids: CASSYSAGTGNEQFF. The CDR3, as DNA: TGTGCCAGCAGTTACTCTGCGGGGACGGGCAATGAGCAGTTCTTC.

CDR3 sequence reads: CAISSSAGQDYGYTF. The CDR3 nucleotides are TGTGCCATCAGTTCTTCAGCTGGACAGGACTATGGCTACACCTTC. V usage is TRBV10-3 and J usage is TRBJ1-2, with 7 bases matching TRBD1. Germline CDR1 is ENHRY and CDR2 is SYGVKD. The CDR3 is 15 amino acids. With V trimmed by 5 bases and J by 3 bases, 9 bases remained unmatched.

The chain carries TRBV9 and TRBJ2-3; D might be TRBD1 (6 bases). In germline, CDR1 is SGDLS, CDR2 YYNGEE. CDR3 length equals 16 residues. V was cut by 0 bases and J by 1 base, with 12 bases left in between. For the CDR3, the DNA is TGTGCCAGCAGCGTAGGCCGGGACACTCGCACAGATACGCAGTATTTT. Its translation: CASSVGRDTRTDTQYF.

This chain uses TRBV2 with TRBJ1-5, with 7 nucleotides matching TRBD1. This CDR3 region has 14 residues. Germline CDR1 reads SNHLY; CDR2 reads FYNNEI. V was clipped by 7 bases and J by 5 bases; unmatched bases: 8. CDR3 protein: CASTLDREYQPQHF. The CDR3 DNA is TGTGCCAGCACTCTTGACAGGGAGTATCAGCCCCAGCATTTT.

The CDR3 loop reads CASSFGEKNIQYF. In nucleotides, the CDR3 is TGTGCCAGCAGCTTCGGGGAAAAAAACATTCAGTACTTC. J is TRBJ2-4 and V is TRBV7-2; TRBD2 might be the D (5 bases). Germline assignment: CDR1 SGHTA and CDR2 FQGNSA. Trimming took off 3 bases at V and 4 bases at J, with 7 bases between the two ends. CDR3 size: 13 residues.

This clone came up once. This chain links TRBV24-1 with TRBJ2-3, with TRBD2 identical over 7 bases. The V and J ends lost 4 bases and 6 bases, in that order; junction bases with no gene match: 9. Per the germline V gene, CDR1 is KGHDR and CDR2 is SFDVKD. The CDR3 is 15 residues long. As DNA, the CDR3 is TGTGCCACCAGTGACGCGCGGACTAGTTCCGATACGCAGTATTTT. This sequence encodes CATSDARTSSDTQYF.

The rearrangement joins TRBV9 to TRBJ1-2; D gene unclear. The germline V and J ends were trimmed by 2 bases and 3 bases, with 14 bases remaining between them. This CDR3 comprises 15 residues. From germline, CDR1 is SGDLS and CDR2 YYNGEE. The CDR3 here is CASSVLEGMDYGYTF. CDR3 nucleotide sequence: TGTGCCAGCAGCGTCCTGGAGGGAATGGACTATGGCTACACCTTC.

V usage is TRBV27 and J usage is TRBJ1-5, with D uncertain. Per the germline V gene, CDR1 is MNHEY and CDR2 is SMNVEV (reference sequence). Trimming took 1 base from V and 3 from J, leaving 10 bases between them. The CDR3 is 15 residues long. CDR3 amino acids: CASSLWGANNQPQHF. In DNA, the CDR3 is TGTGCCAGCAGTTTATGGGGAGCCAACAATCAGCCCCAGCATTTT.

The CDR3 sequence is CASNQQGAYNQPQHF. The CDR3 coding sequence is TGTGCCAGCAATCAACAGGGGGCCTACAATCAGCCCCAGCATTTT. J is TRBJ1-5 and V is TRBV6-1; 9 nucleotides agree with TRBD1. The germline CDR1 and CDR2 sequences are MNHNS and SASEGT. The CDR3 extends over 15 amino acids. With V trimmed by 7 bases and J by 3 bases, 7 bases remained unmatched.

The CDR3 reads CASSRRSGTYEQYF. The CDR3 nucleotides are TGTGCCAGCAGCCGACGATCAGGAACCTACGAGCAGTACTTC. The rearrangement uses TRBV5-5 and TRBJ2-7; D gene ambiguous. The CDR3 sequence is 14 residues long. The germline V gene has CDR1 SGHKS and CDR2 YYEKEE (reference sequence). V lost 4 bases and J lost 2, with 13 bases in between.

J is TRBJ2-5 and V is TRBV6-5, with 13 bases lining up with TRBD2. The CDR3 has 15 amino acids. J was trimmed by 5 bases and V by 4 bases; bases with no gene match: 4. Germline V CDR1 and CDR2: MNHEY, SVGAGI. CDR3 sequence: CASSWTSGRLETQYF. The CDR3, as DNA: TGTGCCAGCAGTTGGACTAGCGGGAGACTCGAGACCCAGTACTTC.

The CDR3 protein is CASSLLSSPLHF. Written as DNA, the CDR3 is TGTGCCAGCAGTTTGTTGAGTTCACCCCTCCACTTT. V is TRBV28 and J is TRBJ1-6, with no clear D. The CDR3 is 12 amino acids. V dropped 3 bases and J dropped 9 bases, with 6 bases sitting between them. CDR1 is MDHEN, CDR2 SYDVKM, per germline.

This clone appeared a single time. The chain is built from TRBV6-5 and TRBJ2-6; the D gene is possibly TRBD2 (5 bases). The CDR3 sequence is 15 residues long. The V end lost 6 bases, the J end lost 0 bases, and 9 bases lay between the germline ends. Germline loops: CDR1 MNHEY, CDR2 SVGAGI. The CDR3 DNA follows: TGTGCCAGCAGCCCGGCGGGCTCTGGGGCCAACGTCCTGACTTTC. This sequence encodes CASSPAGSGANVLTF.